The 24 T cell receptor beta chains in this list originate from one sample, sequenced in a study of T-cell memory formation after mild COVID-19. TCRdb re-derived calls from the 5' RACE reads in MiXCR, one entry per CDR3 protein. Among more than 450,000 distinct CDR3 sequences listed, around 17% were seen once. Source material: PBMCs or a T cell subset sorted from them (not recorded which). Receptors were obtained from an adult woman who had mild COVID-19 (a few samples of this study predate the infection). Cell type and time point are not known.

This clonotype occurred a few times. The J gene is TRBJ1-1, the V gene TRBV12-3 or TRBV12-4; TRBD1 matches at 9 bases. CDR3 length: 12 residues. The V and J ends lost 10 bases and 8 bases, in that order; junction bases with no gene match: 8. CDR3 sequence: CATRTGAEEAFF. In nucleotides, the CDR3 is TGTGCCACCAGGACAGGGGCTGAGGAAGCTTTCTTT.

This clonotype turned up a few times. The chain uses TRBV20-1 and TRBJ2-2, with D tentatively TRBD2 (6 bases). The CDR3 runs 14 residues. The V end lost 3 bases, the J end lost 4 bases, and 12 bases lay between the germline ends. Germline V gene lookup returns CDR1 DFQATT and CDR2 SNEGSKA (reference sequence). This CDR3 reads CSARSGGVTGELFF. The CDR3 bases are TGCAGTGCTAGGTCCGGGGGTGTCACCGGGGAGCTGTTTTTT.

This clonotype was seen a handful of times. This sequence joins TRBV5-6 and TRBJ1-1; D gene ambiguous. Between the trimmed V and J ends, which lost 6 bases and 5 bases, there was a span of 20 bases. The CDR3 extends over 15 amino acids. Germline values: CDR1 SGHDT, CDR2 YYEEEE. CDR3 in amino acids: CASTLGRVLSTEAFF. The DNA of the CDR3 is TGTGCCAGCACGCTAGGGAGGGTTTTGAGTACTGAAGCTTTCTTT.

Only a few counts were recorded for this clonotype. The CDR3 coding sequence is TGTGCCAGCAGTGAGGGGTGGAGCAATCAGCCCCAGCATTTT. It is translated as CASSEGWSNQPQHF. The chain employs TRBV2 and TRBJ1-5; D remains unclear. This CDR3 region has 14 residues. Looked up from germline, CDR1 is SNHLY and CDR2 is FYNNEI. V was shortened by 3 bases and J by 1 base, with 7 bases between the two germline ends.

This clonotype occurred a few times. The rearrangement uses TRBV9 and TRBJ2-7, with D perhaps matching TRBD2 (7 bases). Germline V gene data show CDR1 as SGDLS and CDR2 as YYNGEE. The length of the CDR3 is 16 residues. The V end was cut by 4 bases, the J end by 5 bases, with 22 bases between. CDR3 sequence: CASSPEGGTGLDEQYF. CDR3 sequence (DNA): TGTGCCAGCAGCCCCGAGGGGGGGACGGGACTCGACGAGCAGTACTTC.

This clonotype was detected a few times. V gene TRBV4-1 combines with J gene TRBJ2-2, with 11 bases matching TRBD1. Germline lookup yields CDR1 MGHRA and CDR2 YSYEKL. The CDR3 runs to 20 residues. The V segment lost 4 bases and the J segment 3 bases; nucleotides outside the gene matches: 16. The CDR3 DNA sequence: TGCGCCAGCAGCCCAGTCCCGGGACAGGGGGTTGTAGTGCACACCGGGGAGCTGTTTTTT. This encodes CASSPVPGQGVVVHTGELFF.

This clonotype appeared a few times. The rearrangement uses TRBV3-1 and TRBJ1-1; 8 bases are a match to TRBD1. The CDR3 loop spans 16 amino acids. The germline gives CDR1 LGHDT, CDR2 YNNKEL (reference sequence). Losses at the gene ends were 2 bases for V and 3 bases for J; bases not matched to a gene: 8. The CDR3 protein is CASSQPPRTGYTEAFF. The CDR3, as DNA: TGTGCCAGCAGCCAACCGCCGAGGACAGGGTACACTGAAGCTTTCTTT.

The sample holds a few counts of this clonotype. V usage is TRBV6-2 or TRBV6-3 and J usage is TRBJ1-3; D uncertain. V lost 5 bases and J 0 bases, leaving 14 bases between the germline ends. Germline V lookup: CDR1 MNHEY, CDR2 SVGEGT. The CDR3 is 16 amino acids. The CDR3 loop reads CASSPGSSHSGNTIYF. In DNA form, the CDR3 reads TGTGCCAGCAGTCCGGGAAGCAGCCACTCTGGAAACACCATATATTTT.

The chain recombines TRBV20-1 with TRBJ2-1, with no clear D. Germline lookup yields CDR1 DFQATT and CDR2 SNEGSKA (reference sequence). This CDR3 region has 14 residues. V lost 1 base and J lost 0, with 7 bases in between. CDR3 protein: CSARAESSYNEQFF. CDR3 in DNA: TGCAGTGCTAGAGCGGAGAGCTCCTACAATGAGCAGTTCTTC.

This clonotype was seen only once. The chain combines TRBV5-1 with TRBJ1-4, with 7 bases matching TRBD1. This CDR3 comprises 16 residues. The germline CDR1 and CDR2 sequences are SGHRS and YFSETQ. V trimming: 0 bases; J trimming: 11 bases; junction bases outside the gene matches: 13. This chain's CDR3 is CASSLADRESSGKLFF. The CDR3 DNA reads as TGCGCCAGCAGCTTGGCCGACAGGGAGAGTTCAGGGAAACTGTTTTTT.

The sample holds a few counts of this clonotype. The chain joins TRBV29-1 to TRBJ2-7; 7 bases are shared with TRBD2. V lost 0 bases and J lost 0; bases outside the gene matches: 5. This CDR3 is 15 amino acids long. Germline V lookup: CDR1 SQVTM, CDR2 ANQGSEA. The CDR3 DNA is TGCAGCGTTGAAGAGGCGGGGGAGAGCTCCTACGAGCAGTACTTC. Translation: CSVEEAGESSYEQYF.

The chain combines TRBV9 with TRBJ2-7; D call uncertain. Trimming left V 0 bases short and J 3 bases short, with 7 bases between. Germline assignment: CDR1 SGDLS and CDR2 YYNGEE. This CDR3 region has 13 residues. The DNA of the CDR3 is TGTGCCAGCAGCGTAGCCCCCAGCTACGAGCAGTACTTC. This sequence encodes CASSVAPSYEQYF.

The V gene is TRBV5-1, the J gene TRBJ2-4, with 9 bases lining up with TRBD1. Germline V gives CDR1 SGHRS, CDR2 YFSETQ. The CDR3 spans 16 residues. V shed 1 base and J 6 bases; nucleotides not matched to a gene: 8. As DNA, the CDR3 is TGCGCCAGCAGCTTGACCCCGGGACAGGGTGTAAACATTCAGTACTTC. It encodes CASSLTPGQGVNIQYF.

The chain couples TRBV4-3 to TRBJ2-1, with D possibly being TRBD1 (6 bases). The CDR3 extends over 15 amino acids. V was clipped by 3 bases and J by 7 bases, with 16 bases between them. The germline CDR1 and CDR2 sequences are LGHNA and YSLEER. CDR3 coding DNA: TGCGCCAGCAGCCAGCCGGGGTACAGGGCGAATGAGCAGTTCTTC. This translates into CASSQPGYRANEQFF.

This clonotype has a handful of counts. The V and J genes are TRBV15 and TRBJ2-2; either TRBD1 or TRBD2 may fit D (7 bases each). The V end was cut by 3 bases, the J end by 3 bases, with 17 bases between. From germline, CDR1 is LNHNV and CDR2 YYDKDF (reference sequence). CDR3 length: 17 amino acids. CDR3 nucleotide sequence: TGTGCCACCAGCAGGGACCCGACAGGGAGGGACACCGGGGAGCTGTTTTTT. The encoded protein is CATSRDPTGRDTGELFF.

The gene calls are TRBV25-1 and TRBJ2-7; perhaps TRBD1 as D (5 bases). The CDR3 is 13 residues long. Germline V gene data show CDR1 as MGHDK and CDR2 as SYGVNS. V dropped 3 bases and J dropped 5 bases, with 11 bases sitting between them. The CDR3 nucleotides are TGTGCCAGCAGTGACTGGGGCGGTGACGAGCAGTACTTC. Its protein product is CASSDWGGDEQYF.

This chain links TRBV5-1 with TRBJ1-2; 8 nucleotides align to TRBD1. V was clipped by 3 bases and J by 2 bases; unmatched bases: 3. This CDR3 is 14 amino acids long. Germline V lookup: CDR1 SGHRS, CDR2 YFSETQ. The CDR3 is CASSSGGSNYGYTF. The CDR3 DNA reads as TGCGCCAGCAGCTCAGGGGGCTCCAACTATGGCTACACCTTC.

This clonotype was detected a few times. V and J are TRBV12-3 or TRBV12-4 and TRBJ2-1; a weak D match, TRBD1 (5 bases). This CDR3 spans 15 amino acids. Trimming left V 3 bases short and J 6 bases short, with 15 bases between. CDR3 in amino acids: CASSFETERFNEQFF. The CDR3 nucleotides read TGTGCCAGCAGTTTTGAGACAGAAAGGTTCAATGAGCAGTTCTTC.

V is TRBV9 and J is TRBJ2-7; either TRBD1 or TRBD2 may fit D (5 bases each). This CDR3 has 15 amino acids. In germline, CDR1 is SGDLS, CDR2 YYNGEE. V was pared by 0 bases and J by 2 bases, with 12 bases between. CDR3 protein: CASSVDVGRAYEQYF. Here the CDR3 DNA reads TGTGCCAGCAGCGTAGACGTGGGGCGGGCCTACGAGCAGTACTTC. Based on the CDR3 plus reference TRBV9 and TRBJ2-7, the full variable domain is DSGVTQTPKHLITATGQRVTLRCSPRSGDLSVYWYQQSLDQGLQFLIQYYNGEERAKGNILERFSAQQFPDLHSELNLSSLELGDSALYFCASSVDVGRAYEQYFGPGTRLTVT.

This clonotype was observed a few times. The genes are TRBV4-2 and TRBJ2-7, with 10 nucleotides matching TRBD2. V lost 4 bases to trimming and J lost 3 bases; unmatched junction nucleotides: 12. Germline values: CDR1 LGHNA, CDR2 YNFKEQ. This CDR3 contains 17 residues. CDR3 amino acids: CASSRTAEGLAHYEQYF. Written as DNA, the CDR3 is TGTGCCAGCAGCCGAACCGCCGAGGGACTAGCGCACTACGAGCAGTACTTC.

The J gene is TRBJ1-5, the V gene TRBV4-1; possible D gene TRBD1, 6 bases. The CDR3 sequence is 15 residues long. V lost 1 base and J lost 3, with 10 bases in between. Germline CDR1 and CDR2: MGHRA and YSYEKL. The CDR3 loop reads CASSQVGGNNQPQHF. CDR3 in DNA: TGCGCCAGCAGCCAAGTAGGGGGGAACAATCAGCCCCAGCATTTT.

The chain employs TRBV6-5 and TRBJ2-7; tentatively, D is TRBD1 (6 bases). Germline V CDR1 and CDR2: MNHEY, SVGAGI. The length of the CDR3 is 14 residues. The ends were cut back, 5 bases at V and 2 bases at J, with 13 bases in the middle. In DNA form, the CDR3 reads TGTGCCAGCAGTCTAGCCGGGACAACCTACGAGCAGTACTTC. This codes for CASSLAGTTYEQYF.

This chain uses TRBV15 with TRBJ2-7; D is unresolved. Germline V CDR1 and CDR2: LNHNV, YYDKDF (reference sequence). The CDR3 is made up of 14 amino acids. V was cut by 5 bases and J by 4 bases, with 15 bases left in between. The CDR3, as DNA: TGTGCCACCAGCCACCCCCTCGTCGGGTACGAGCAGTACTTC. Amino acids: CATSHPLVGYEQYF.

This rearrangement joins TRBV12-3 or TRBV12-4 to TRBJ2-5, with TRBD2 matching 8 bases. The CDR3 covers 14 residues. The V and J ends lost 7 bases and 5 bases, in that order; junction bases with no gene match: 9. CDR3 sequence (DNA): TGTGCCAGCACCTTAAGCGGGGGCGGGGAGACCCAGTACTTC. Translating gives CASTLSGGGETQYF.